This TCR beta chain was sequenced in a study of shared clonotypes between healthy human individuals. About the study: The study enrolled two women and a few men aged 18 to 49. Donors had three CD4 naive, three CD4 memory, two CD8 naive and one CD8 memory plate apiece. Study-wide results and limits: Shared clonotypes across all four donors exceeded non-shared ones in generation probability. The study found about 5% of naive CD4 clonotypes shared across a few donors.

The assay was immunoSEQ multiplex PCR, and TCRdb's table has in-frame clones only and misses some. The profile shows 950,000 to 1,200,000 clones, roughly 80% of them singletons. Germline V gene lookup returns CDR1 SGHRS and CDR2 YFSETQ. V gave up 4 bases and J gave up 7 bases, with 17 bases separating them. The CDR3 covers 15 residues. Comment on this clone: Its antigen is not identified.

The sample was memory CD4+ T cells from PBMCs. Subset reported: CD45RA-negative fraction. This chain joins TRBV5-1 and TRBJ1-4, with D possibly matching TRBD1 (5 bases). This TCR was recovered from a man aged 18 to 35 in good health. Some clones in this sample may be carry-over from other donors' samples. The CDR3 here is CASSITGTGSEKLFF. The DNA for the CDR3 is TGCGCCAGCAGCATTACCGGGACCGGAAGTGAAAAACTGTTTTTT. Using reference TRBV5-1 and TRBJ1-4 for the parts outside the CDR3, the full variable domain is KAGVTQTPRYLIKTRGQQVTLSCSPISGHRSVSWYQQTPGQGLQFLFEYFSETQRNKGNFPGRFSGRQFSNSRSEMNVSTLELGDSALYLCASSITGTGSEKLFFGSGTQLSVL.